This passage covers 4 T cell receptor beta chains from one sample sequenced in a study of blood T cell repertoires in COVID-19. Clones were read by immunoSEQ multiplex PCR, and TCRdb kept only the in-frame ones, dropping some. The repertoire holds about 80,000 clones, with roughly four fifths as singletons. The sample comprised peripheral blood. The receptors come from a woman aged 70-85 years with acute or convalescent COVID-19.

The chain uses TRBV3-1 (or the pseudogene TRBV3-2) and TRBJ2-1; 11 nucleotides line up with TRBD2. Germline values: CDR1 LGHDT, CDR2 YNNKEL (reference sequence). CDR3 length: 15 amino acids. V was clipped by 0 bases and J by 8 bases; unmatched bases: 3. CDR3 in amino acids: CASSQETSGSHEQFF. The CDR3 DNA sequence: TGTGCCAGCAGCCAAGAAACTAGCGGGAGTCATGAGCAGTTCTTC.

About this clone itself: The junction departs from germline at one end; a sequencing error may be responsible. The genes are TRBV3-1 (or the pseudogene TRBV3-2) and TRBJ2-7; 7 nucleotides line up with TRBD2. CDR1 LGHDT and CDR2 YNNKEL come from the germline V gene (reference sequence). The CDR3 loop spans 13 amino acids. CDR3 nucleotides: TGTGCCAGCAGCCAAGACAGGGCGAGCGGGATTACCTTC. Amino acids: CASSQDRASGITF.

The chain links TRBV19 to TRBJ2-5; the match to TRBD1 covers 7 bases. V lost 3 bases to trimming and J lost 1 base; unmatched junction nucleotides: 5. There are 15 residues in the CDR3. Germline values: CDR1 LNHDA, CDR2 SQIVND (reference sequence). The CDR3 is CASSMGNRGQETQYF. The CDR3 DNA reads TGTGCCAGTAGTATGGGTAACAGGGGCCAAGAGACCCAGTACTTC. The whole variable domain, remainder taken from reference TRBV19 and TRBJ2-5, is DGGITQSPKYLFRKEGQNVTLSCEQNLNHDAMYWYRQDPGQGLRLIYYSQIVNDFQKGDIAEGYSVSREKKESFPLTVTSAQKNPTAFYLCASSMGNRGQETQYFGPGTRLLVL.

The chain joins TRBV7-9 to TRBJ2-1; D is unclear. The ends were cut back, 3 bases at V and 4 bases at J, with 16 bases in the middle. The CDR3 length is 16 residues. The germline V gene encodes CDR1 SEHNR and CDR2 FQNEAQ (reference sequence). The CDR3 bases are TGTGCCAGCAGCTTCCCACCCGACTTCGGATACAATGAGCAGTTCTTC. This encodes CASSFPPDFGYNEQFF.